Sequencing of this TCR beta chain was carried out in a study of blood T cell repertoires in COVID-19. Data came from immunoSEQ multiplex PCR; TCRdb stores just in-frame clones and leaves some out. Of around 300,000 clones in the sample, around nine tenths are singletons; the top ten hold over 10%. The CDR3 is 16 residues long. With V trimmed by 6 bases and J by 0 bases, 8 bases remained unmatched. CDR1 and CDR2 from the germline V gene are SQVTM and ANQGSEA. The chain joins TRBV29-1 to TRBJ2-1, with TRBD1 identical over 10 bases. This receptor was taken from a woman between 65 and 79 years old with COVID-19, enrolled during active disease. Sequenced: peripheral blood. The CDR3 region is CSVPSRDRGSYNEQFF. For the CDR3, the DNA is TGCAGCGTCCCATCCCGGGACAGGGGCTCCTACAATGAGCAGTTCTTC.